This TCR beta chain was sequenced in a study of shared clonotypes between healthy human individuals. The germline V gene has CDR1 MGHRA and CDR2 YSYEKL. Trimming left V 4 bases short and J 7 bases short, with 10 bases between. The CDR3 has 12 residues. This clone was recorded a few times. Profiling relied on immunoSEQ multiplex PCR, and the TCRdb table lists in-frame clones only, not all of them. The data contain around 2.1 million clones, around 93% of them singletons. Naive CD8 cells, CD45RO-negative and positively selected for CCR7, excluded terminally differentiated effector memory CD45RA+ cells. The sample was naive CD8+ T cells from PBMCs. This sequence originates from a young man in good health. Some clones in this sample may be carry-over from other donors' samples. The V gene is TRBV4-1, the J gene TRBJ1-1; possibly TRBD1 for D (6 bases). The CDR3, as DNA: TGCGCCAGCAGCCGAAGGGACAATGAAGCTTTCTTT. Its translation: CASSRRDNEAFF.